The present T cell receptor beta chain was sequenced within a study of beta chain features in type 1 diabetes. Notes on the study in general: In all four CD4+ subsets, TCRB CDR3 length was significantly, moderately reduced in type 1 diabetes.

With V trimmed by 5 bases and J by 7 bases, 10 bases remained unmatched. Looked up from germline, CDR1 is SGHDN and CDR2 is FVKESK. The CDR3 sequence is 14 residues long. In its sample, this clone was seen a few times. The antigen is unknown. The investigators reverse transcribed all of the isolated RNA, so they sequenced expressed TCRB transcripts. Repertoires were generated with immunoSEQ multiplex PCR, while TCRdb's copy carries only in-frame clones and drops some. Of some 150,000 clones listed, about 9.7% are singletons. This receptor was identified in a woman aged 40 to 49 in good health. Sample: central memory CD4+ T cells from blood. The V call is TRBV14, the J call TRBJ2-7, with 8 bases that match TRBD1. The CDR3 loop is CASSTQGVSGEQYF. For the CDR3, the DNA is TGTGCCAGCAGCACACAGGGGGTCTCGGGGGAGCAGTACTTC.